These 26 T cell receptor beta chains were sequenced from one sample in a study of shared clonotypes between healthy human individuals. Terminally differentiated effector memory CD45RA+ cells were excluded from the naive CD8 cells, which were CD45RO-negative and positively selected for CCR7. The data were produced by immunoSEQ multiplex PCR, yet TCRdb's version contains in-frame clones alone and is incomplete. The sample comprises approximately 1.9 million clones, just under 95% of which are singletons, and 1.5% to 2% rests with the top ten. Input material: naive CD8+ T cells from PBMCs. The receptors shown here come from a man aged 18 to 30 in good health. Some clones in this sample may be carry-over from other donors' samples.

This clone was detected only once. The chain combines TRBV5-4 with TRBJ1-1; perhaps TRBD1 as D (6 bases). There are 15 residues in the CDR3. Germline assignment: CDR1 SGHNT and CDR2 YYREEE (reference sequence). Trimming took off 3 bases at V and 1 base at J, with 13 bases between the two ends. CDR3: CASSSQGHGNTEAFF. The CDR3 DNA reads TGTGCCAGCAGCTCACAGGGCCACGGGAACACTGAAGCTTTCTTT.

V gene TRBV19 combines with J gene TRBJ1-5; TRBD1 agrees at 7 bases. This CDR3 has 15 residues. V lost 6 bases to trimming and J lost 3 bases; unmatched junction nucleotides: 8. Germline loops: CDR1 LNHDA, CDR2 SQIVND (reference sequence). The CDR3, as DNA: TGTGCCAGTAGAAGCACAGGGGTAAACAATCAGCCCCAGCATTTT. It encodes CASRSTGVNNQPQHF.

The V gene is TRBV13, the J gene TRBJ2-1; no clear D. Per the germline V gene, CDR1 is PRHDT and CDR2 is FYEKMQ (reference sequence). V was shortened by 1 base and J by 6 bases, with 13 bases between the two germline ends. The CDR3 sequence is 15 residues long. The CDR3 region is CASSLDLPGSNEQFF. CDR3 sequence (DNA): TGTGCCAGCAGCTTAGACCTCCCGGGTTCCAATGAGCAGTTCTTC.

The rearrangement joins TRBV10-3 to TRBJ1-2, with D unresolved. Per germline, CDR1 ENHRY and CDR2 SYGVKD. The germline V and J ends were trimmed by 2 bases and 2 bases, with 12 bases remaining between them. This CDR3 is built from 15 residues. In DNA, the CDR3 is TGTGCCATCAGTGAGGGGTCCCTCTCCAACTATGGCTACACCTTC. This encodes CAISEGSLSNYGYTF.

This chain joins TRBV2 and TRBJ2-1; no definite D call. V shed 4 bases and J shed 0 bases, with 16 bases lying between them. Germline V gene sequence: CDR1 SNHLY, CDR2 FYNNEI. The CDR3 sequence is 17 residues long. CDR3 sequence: CASSVLRTPSSYNEQFF. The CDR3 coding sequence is TGTGCCAGCAGTGTCCTTCGGACCCCGAGCTCCTACAATGAGCAGTTCTTC.

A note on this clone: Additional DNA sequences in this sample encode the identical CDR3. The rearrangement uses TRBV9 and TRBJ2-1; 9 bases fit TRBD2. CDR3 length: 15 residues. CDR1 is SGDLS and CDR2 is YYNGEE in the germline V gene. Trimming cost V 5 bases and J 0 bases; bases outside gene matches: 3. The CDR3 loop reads CASSYSGSSYNEQFF. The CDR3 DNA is TGTGCCAGCAGTTATAGCGGGAGCTCCTACAATGAGCAGTTCTTC.

The CDR3 DNA reads TGTGCCACCACAGGGAACTCCTACAATGAGCAGTTCTTC. This translates into CATTGNSYNEQFF. J is TRBJ2-1 and V is TRBV5-4; tentatively, D is TRBD1 (6 bases). The CDR3 is 13 residues long. Germline CDR1 reads SGHNT; CDR2 reads YYREEE (reference sequence). Deletions cut 9 bases from V and 0 bases from J, with 10 bases between.

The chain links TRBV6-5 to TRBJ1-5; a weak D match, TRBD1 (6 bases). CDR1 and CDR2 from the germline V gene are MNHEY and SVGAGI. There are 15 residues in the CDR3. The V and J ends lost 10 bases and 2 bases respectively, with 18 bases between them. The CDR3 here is CATQTGVGGNQPQHF. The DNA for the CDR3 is TGTGCCACCCAGACAGGTGTGGGAGGCAATCAGCCCCAGCATTTT.

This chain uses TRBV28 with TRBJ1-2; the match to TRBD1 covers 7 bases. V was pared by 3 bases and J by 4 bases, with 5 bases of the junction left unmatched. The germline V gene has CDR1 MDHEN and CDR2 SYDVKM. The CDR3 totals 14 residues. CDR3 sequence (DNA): TGTGCCAGCAGTTTGCAGGGGGGCTTCTATGGCTACACCTTC. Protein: CASSLQGGFYGYTF.

The CDR3 spells CASSPVRGLAGGTDTQYF. Here the CDR3 DNA reads TGCGCCAGCAGCCCAGTGCGGGGCCTAGCGGGAGGCACAGATACGCAGTATTTT. This sequence joins TRBV4-1 and TRBJ2-3, with TRBD2 identical over 10 bases. V lost 4 bases and J lost 1; bases outside the gene matches: 11. Germline V gene lookup returns CDR1 MGHRA and CDR2 YSYEKL. This CDR3 region has 18 residues.

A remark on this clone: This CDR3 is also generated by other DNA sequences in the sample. CDR3 sequence reads: CASSSPGQGVYEQYF. The CDR3 DNA reads TGCGCCAGCAGCTCGCCGGGACAGGGGGTCTACGAGCAGTACTTC. The chain employs TRBV5-1 and TRBJ2-7; 11 positions agree with TRBD1. Germline V gene data show CDR1 as SGHRS and CDR2 as YFSETQ. The V gene end was trimmed by 3 bases and the J gene end by 3 bases; junction bases not matched to a gene: 5. The CDR3 has 15 residues.

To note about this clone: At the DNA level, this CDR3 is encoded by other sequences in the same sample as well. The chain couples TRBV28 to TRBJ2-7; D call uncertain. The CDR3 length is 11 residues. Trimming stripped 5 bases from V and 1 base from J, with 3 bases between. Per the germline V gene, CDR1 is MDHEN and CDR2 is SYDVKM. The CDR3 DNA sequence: TGTGCCAGCAGTGCGTCCTACGAGCAGTACTTC. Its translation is CASSASYEQYF.

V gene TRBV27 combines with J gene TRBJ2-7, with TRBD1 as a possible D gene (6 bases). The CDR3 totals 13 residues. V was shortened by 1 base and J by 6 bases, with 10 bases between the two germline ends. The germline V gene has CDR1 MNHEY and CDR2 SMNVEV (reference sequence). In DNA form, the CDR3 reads TGTGCCAGCAGTTTATTGGGGGCTCGCGAGCAGTACTTC. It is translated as CASSLLGAREQYF.

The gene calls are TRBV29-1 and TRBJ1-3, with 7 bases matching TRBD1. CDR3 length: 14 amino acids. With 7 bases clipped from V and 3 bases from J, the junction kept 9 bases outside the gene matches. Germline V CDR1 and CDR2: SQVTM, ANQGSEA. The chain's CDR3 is CSAHQGVDGNTIYF. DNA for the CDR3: TGCAGCGCACATCAGGGGGTGGATGGAAACACCATATATTTT.

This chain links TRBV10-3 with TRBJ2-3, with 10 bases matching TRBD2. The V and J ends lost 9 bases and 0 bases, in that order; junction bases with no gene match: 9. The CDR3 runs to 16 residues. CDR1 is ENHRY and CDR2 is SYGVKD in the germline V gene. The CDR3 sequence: CAISDFSGRSTDTQYF. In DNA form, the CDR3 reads TGTGCCATTTCAGATTTTAGCGGGAGGAGCACAGATACGCAGTATTTT.

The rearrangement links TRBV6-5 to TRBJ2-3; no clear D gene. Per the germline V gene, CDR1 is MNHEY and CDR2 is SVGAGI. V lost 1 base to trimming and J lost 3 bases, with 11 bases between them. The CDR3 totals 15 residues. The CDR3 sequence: CASSYFPRDTDTQYF. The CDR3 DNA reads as TGTGCCAGCAGTTACTTTCCCCGCGATACAGATACGCAGTATTTT.

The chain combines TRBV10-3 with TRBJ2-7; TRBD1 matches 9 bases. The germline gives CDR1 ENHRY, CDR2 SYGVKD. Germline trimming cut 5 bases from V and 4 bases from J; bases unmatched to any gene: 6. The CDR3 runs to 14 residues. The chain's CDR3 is CAISSDRGGYEQYF. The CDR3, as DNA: TGTGCCATCAGTTCGGACAGGGGAGGATACGAGCAGTACTTC.

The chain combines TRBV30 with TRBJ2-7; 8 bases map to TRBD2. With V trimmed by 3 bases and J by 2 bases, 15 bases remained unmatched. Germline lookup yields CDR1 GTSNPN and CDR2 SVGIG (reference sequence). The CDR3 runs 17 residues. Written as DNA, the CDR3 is TGTGCCTGGAGCGCGGCCGGGGGGGGACTGAGGGCCTACGAGCAGTACTTC. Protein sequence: CAWSAAGGGLRAYEQYF.

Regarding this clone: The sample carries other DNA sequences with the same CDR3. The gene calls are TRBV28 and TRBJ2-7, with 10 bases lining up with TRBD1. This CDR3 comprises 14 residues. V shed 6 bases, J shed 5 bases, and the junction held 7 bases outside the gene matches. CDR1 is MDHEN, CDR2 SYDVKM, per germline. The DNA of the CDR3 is TGTGCCAGCAGCCCGGGACAGGGGATCCACGAGCAGTACTTC. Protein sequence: CASSPGQGIHEQYF. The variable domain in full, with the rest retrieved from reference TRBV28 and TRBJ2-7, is DVKVTQSSRYLVKRTGEKVFLECVQDMDHENMFWYRQDPGLGLRLIYFSYDVKMKEKGDIPEGYSVSREKKERFSLILESASTNQTSMYLCASSPGQGIHEQYFGPGTRLTVT.

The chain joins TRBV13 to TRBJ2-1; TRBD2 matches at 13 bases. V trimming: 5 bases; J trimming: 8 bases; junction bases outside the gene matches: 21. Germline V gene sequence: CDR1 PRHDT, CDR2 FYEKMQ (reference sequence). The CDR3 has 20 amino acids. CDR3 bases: TGTGCCAGCAGCCCTCCGGATGCGACTAGCGGGAGGCTCCGAGGATATGAGCAGTTCTTC. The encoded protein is CASSPPDATSGRLRGYEQFF.

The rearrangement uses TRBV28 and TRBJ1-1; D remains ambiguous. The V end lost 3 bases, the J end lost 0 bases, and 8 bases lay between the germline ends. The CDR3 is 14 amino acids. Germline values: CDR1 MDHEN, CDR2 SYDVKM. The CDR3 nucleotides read TGTGCCAGCAGTTTTGCAGCAATGAACACTGAAGCTTTCTTT. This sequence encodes CASSFAAMNTEAFF.

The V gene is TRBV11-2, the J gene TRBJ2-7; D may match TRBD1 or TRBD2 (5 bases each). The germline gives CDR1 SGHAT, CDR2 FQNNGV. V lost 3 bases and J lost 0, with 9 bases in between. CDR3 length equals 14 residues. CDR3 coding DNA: TGTGCCAGCAGCTTTTCGGGGCCCTCCTACGAGCAGTACTTC. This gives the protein CASSFSGPSYEQYF.

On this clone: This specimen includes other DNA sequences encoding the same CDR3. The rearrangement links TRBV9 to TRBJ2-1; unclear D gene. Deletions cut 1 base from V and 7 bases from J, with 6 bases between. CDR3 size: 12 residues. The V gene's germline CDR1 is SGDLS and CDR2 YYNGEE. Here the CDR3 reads CASSVTSNEQFF. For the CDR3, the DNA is TGTGCCAGCAGCGTAACGTCTAATGAGCAGTTCTTC.

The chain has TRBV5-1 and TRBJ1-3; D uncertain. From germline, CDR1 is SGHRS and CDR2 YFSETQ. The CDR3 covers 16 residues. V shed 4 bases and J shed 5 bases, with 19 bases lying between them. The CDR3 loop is CASSLGRPRWRNTIYF. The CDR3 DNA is TGCGCCAGCAGCCTGGGCCGGCCAAGGTGGCGAAACACCATATATTTT.

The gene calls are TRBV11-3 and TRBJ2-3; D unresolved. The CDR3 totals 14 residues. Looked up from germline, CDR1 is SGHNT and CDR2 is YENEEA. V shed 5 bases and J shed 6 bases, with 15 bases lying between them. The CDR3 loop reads CASSPIGGADTQYF. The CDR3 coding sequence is TGTGCCAGCAGCCCCATCGGCGGCGCGGATACGCAGTATTTT.

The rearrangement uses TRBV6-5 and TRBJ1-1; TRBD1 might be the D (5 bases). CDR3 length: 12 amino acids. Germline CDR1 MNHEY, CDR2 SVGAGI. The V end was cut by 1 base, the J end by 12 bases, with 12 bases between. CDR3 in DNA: TGTGCCAGCAGTTACTTGGGCAGGGAAACTTTCTTT. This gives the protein CASSYLGRETFF.